The T cell receptor (beta chain) described here comes from a study of T-cell reconstitution after alpha-beta-depleted transplantation in children. Researchers prepared the TCRbeta library using unique molecular identifiers, the study reports. TCRdb fed the PCR reads into MiXCR, producing one record per CDR3 protein. Of about 600,000 distinct CDR3 sequences listed, 8% to 11% were seen once; the top ten hold 3.5% to 5%. The CDR3 length is 17 residues. V was shortened by 0 bases and J by 5 bases, with 18 bases between the two germline ends. Germline V gene sequence: CDR1 SEHNR, CDR2 FQNEAQ (reference sequence).

Sequences were derived from PBMCs from the stem cell graft donor, sampled from the stem cell graft. The chain uses TRBV7-9 and TRBJ2-3; TRBD2 might be the D (6 bases). This receptor was identified in a human donor who donated a stem cell graft to a child with acute myeloid leukemia. CDR3 nucleotide sequence: TGTGCCAGCAGCTTAGCATCCGGCGGGAAAACCCAAGATACGCAGTATTTT. Amino acid sequence: CASSLASGGKTQDTQYF.